The 20 T cell receptor beta chains in this list originate from one sample, sequenced in a study of immune cell composition in non-small cell lung cancer. Repertoires were generated with immunoSEQ multiplex PCR, while TCRdb's copy carries only in-frame clones and drops some. Of 4,000 to 5,000 clones in the sample, about four fifths were seen once. Sample: lung tumor tissue. The receptors stem from a human donor with non-small cell lung cancer.

The chain employs TRBV18 and TRBJ2-2; D not resolved. Per germline, CDR1 KGHSH and CDR2 LQKENI. This CDR3 comprises 12 residues. The V and J ends lost 2 bases and 7 bases respectively, with 5 bases between them. In nucleotides, the CDR3 is TGTGCCAGCTCACCAAACGGCGGGGAGCTGTTTTTT. This gives the protein CASSPNGGELFF.

The chain combines TRBV6-5 with TRBJ2-7, with 7 nucleotides matching TRBD1. V was pared by 4 bases and J by 4 bases, with 7 bases of the junction left unmatched. This CDR3 region has 14 residues. Germline CDR1 is MNHEY and CDR2 is SVGAGI. This CDR3 is CASSSPGQLYEQYF. Here the CDR3 DNA reads TGTGCCAGCAGTTCCCCGGGACAGCTATACGAGCAGTACTTC.

This chain uses TRBV15 with TRBJ2-5; possibly TRBD2 for D (5 bases). The CDR3 is 15 residues long. The V and J ends lost 0 bases and 4 bases respectively, with 12 bases between them. Germline loops: CDR1 LNHNV, CDR2 YYDKDF (reference sequence). The CDR3, as DNA: TGTGCCACCAGCAGAGATAGTGGGAGCGGAGAGACCCAGTACTTC. Its translation is CATSRDSGSGETQYF.

V gene TRBV7-6 combines with J gene TRBJ2-5; TRBD2 aligns across 9 bases. The J segment lost 2 bases and the V segment lost 2 bases, leaving 12 bases of the junction unmatched. Germline V lookup: CDR1 SGHVS, CDR2 FNYEAQ. The CDR3 covers 18 residues. The CDR3, as DNA: TGTGCCAGCAGCTTATCACTAGCGGGTACGAAGCGGCAAGAGACCCAGTACTTC. Residues: CASSLSLAGTKRQETQYF.

Only one count was recorded for this clone. The rearrangement joins TRBV5-1 to TRBJ2-7, with 7 bases identical to TRBD2. Germline CDR1 is SGHRS and CDR2 is YFSETQ. V was pared by 3 bases and J by 2 bases, with 8 bases of the junction left unmatched. The CDR3 is 15 residues long. The CDR3 DNA reads TGCGCCAGCAGCTCGGGGGGAGTAGGGACCTACGAGCAGTACTTC. This sequence encodes CASSSGGVGTYEQYF.

This sequence joins TRBV6-5 and TRBJ2-7; 8 bases line up with TRBD1. Germline assignment: CDR1 MNHEY and CDR2 SVGAGI. The CDR3 spans 15 residues. The V and J ends lost 0 bases and 3 bases, in that order; junction bases with no gene match: 4. The CDR3 is CASSYSSGGHYEQYF. Here the CDR3 DNA reads TGTGCCAGCAGTTACTCGTCAGGGGGCCACTACGAGCAGTACTTC.

The V and J genes are TRBV18 and TRBJ1-1, with D possibly TRBD1 on 5 matching bases. This CDR3 is built from 12 residues. CDR1 is KGHSH, CDR2 LQKENI, per germline. Trimming pared 2 bases from V and 8 bases from J, leaving 9 bases between. In DNA form, the CDR3 reads TGTGCCAGCTCACCAAAGGCAGGGGAAGCTTTCTTT. It translates to CASSPKAGEAFF.

With regard to this clone: A read error may account for a junction end that differs from germline. The chain has TRBV28 and TRBJ1-2; TRBD1 is a possible D gene (5 bases). The CDR3 length is 15 residues. CDR1 is MDHEN, CDR2 SYDVKM, per germline. The CDR3 coding sequence is TGTGCCAGCACTTTACAGGCCGCCCGCAATAATGGCTACACCTTC. Translation: CASTLQAARNNGYTF.

V is TRBV5-1 and J is TRBJ1-1; TRBD1 matches 8 bases. Germline V gene data show CDR1 as SGHRS and CDR2 as YFSETQ. After removal of 3 bases from V and 7 bases from J, the junction contained 5 bases not matched to a gene. CDR3 size: 13 residues. The CDR3 spells CASSSGQGGEAFF. In DNA form, the CDR3 reads TGCGCCAGCAGCTCTGGACAGGGAGGTGAAGCTTTCTTT.

This clone was seen only a few times. DNA of the CDR3: TGTGCCTGGAGTGTTCGCCGGACAGGACGCTATGGCTACACCTTC. Amino acids: CAWSVRRTGRYGYTF. The chain is built from TRBV30 and TRBJ1-2; 7 bases align to TRBD1. V lost 0 bases to trimming and J lost 4 bases; unmatched junction nucleotides: 8. Germline V gives CDR1 GTSNPN, CDR2 SVGIG (reference sequence). The CDR3 contains 15 residues.

This chain uses TRBV13 with TRBJ1-3; 7 bases are shared with TRBD1. The CDR3 sequence is 14 residues long. With V trimmed by 5 bases and J by 3 bases, 4 bases remained unmatched. The V gene's germline CDR1 is PRHDT and CDR2 FYEKMQ (reference sequence). CDR3 nucleotide sequence: TGTGCCAGCAGCCCAGGGACAGTTGGAAACACCATATATTTT. Protein: CASSPGTVGNTIYF.

The rearrangement uses TRBV9 and TRBJ2-4; 7 bases match TRBD1. The V gene end was trimmed by 3 bases and the J gene end by 9 bases; junction bases not matched to a gene: 9. The germline CDR1 and CDR2 sequences are SGDLS and YYNGEE. CDR3 length: 14 amino acids. The CDR3 sequence is CASSGDGNRGIQYF. The CDR3 DNA reads TGTGCCAGCAGCGGGGACGGGAACAGGGGCATTCAGTACTTC.

The V and J genes are TRBV7-3 and TRBJ2-2; perhaps TRBD2 as D (6 bases). Per the germline V gene, CDR1 is SGHTA and CDR2 is FQGTGA. V lost 4 bases and J lost 3, with 9 bases in between. The CDR3 loop spans 14 amino acids. The CDR3 is CASSSGGYTGELFF. The DNA of the CDR3 is TGTGCCAGCAGCTCCGGAGGGTACACCGGGGAGCTGTTTTTT.

This rearrangement joins TRBV29-1 to TRBJ2-2; D might be TRBD2 (5 bases). The V gene lost 4 bases and the J gene lost 4 bases, with 7 bases spanning the gap. The CDR3 is 12 residues long. CDR1 and CDR2 (germline): SQVTM, ANQGSEA. DNA for the CDR3: TGCAGCGTTGGGACTTTCACCGGGGAGCTGTTTTTT. Protein product: CSVGTFTGELFF.

The CDR3 nucleotides read TGTGCCAGCAGCGTACCACAGGGCAGCTATGGCTACACCTTC. Translated, it gives CASSVPQGSYGYTF. The V gene is TRBV7-2, the J gene TRBJ1-2, with D tentatively TRBD1 (6 bases). Germline CDR1 is SGHTA and CDR2 is FQGNSA. The CDR3 extends over 14 amino acids. With 5 bases removed from V and 4 bases from J, the gap between germline ends came to 14 bases. Full variable domain (rest looked up from reference TRBV7-2 and TRBJ1-2): GAGVSQSPSNKVTEKGKDVELRCDPISGHTALYWYRQSLGQGLEFLIYFQGNSAPDKSGLPSDRFSAERTGGSVSTLTIQRTQQEDSAVYLCASSVPQGSYGYTFGSGTRLTVV.

The rearrangement links TRBV7-2 to TRBJ2-2; D is perhaps TRBD1 (6 bases). CDR1 and CDR2 from the germline V gene are SGHTA and FQGNSA. V dropped 5 bases and J dropped 7 bases, with 17 bases sitting between them. The CDR3 length is 15 residues. The CDR3 spells CASSPLSRGGGELFF. Here the CDR3 DNA reads TGTGCCAGCAGCCCGCTGAGCAGAGGGGGCGGGGAGCTGTTTTTT.

This sequence joins TRBV7-9 and TRBJ1-1; TRBD1 agrees at 7 bases. The germline V gene has CDR1 SEHNR and CDR2 FQNEAQ (reference sequence). The V and J ends lost 5 bases and 0 bases, in that order; junction bases with no gene match: 3. The CDR3 has 14 amino acids. The CDR3 nucleotides read TGTGCCAGCAGCCGCGACAGGGTGAACACTGAAGCTTTCTTT. This sequence encodes CASSRDRVNTEAFF.

The chain uses TRBV11-2 and TRBJ1-2; D is undetermined. CDR3 length: 16 residues. Looked up from germline, CDR1 is SGHAT and CDR2 is FQNNGV. The germline V and J ends were trimmed by 4 bases and 4 bases, with 19 bases remaining between them. CDR3 sequence reads: CASSSRGRPLGYGYTF. The DNA for the CDR3 is TGTGCCAGCAGCTCCAGAGGGAGGCCTCTAGGCTATGGCTACACCTTC.

The chain has TRBV15 and TRBJ1-4; D may be TRBD1 (5 bases). Germline CDR1 reads LNHNV; CDR2 reads YYDKDF (reference sequence). The CDR3 has 15 residues. The V and J ends lost 0 bases and 3 bases respectively, with 8 bases between them. CDR3 DNA sequence: TGTGCCACCAGCAGAGATCGGGGGGCTAATGAAAAACTGTTTTTT. Residues: CATSRDRGANEKLFF.

V usage is TRBV6-6 and J usage is TRBJ2-3; 8 positions agree with TRBD2. CDR3 length equals 15 residues. The ends lost 5 bases at V and 0 bases at J; junction bases unmatched: 4. Looked up from germline, CDR1 is MNHNY and CDR2 is SVGAGI (reference sequence). The CDR3 is CASSPGGGSTDTQYF. In nucleotides, the CDR3 is TGTGCCAGCAGTCCGGGGGGGGGAAGCACAGATACGCAGTATTTT.